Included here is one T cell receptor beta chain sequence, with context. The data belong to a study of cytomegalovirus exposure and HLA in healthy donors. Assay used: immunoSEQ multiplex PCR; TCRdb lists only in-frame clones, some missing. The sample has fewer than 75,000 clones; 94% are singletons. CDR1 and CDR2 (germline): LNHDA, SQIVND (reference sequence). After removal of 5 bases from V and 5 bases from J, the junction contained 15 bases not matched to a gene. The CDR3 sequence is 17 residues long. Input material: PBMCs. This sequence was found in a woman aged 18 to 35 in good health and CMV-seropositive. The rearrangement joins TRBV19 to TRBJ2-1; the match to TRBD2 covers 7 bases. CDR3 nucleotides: TGTGCCAGTAGTCCCCGGATCGCGGGGGTTAGAGACAATGAGCAGTTCTTC. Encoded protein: CASSPRIAGVRDNEQFF.